Below, 17 T cell receptor beta chains from the same sample are listed, as sequenced in a study of blood T cells in healthy people across ages. Next came a second PCR, run for about 6 to 11 cycles, which used a sample-barcoded 5' primer along with a J-beta primer mix. TCRdb ran MiXCR on the 5' RACE reads and lists one entry per CDR3 protein. The repertoire holds about 670,000 distinct CDR3 sequences, with 52% as singletons. Sequenced sample: blood. The receptors stem from a woman aged 80 or over in good health.

CDR3 sequence reads: CASSAGRSSASPLHF. CDR3 in DNA: TGTGCCAGCAGCGCGGGTAGGTCGAGCGCTTCACCCCTCCACTTT. The gene calls are TRBV9 and TRBJ1-6; D unresolved. CDR1 and CDR2 from the germline V gene are SGDLS and YYNGEE. V was shortened by 3 bases and J by 9 bases, with 16 bases between the two germline ends. CDR3 length: 15 amino acids.

The chain is built from TRBV4-1 and TRBJ1-1, with D hard to call. V was pared by 4 bases and J by 11 bases, with 23 bases between. Germline values: CDR1 MGHRA, CDR2 YSYEKL. This CDR3 contains 15 residues. CDR3 bases: TGCGCCAGCAGCCCCCTTCTCCGGGAGCCTGGGAGGGCTTTCTTT. As protein: CASSPLLREPGRAFF.

This chain connects TRBV18 to TRBJ2-3, with D unresolved. Trimming pared 2 bases from V and 7 bases from J, leaving 4 bases between. Germline V gene lookup returns CDR1 KGHSH and CDR2 LQKENI. The CDR3 spans 11 residues. The CDR3 is CASSPTNTQYF. CDR3 bases: TGTGCCAGCTCACCAACGAATACGCAGTATTTT.

This clonotype came up many times. This chain uses TRBV9 with TRBJ2-3; D remains unclear. CDR1 and CDR2 from the germline V gene are SGDLS and YYNGEE. The CDR3 covers 11 residues. V was clipped by 4 bases and J by 5 bases, with 5 bases between them. DNA of the CDR3: TGTGCCAGCAGCACGCAAGATACGCAGTATTTT. Protein sequence: CASSTQDTQYF. Combining the CDR3 with reference TRBV9 and TRBJ2-3 gives the whole variable domain DSGVTQTPKHLITATGQRVTLRCSPRSGDLSVYWYQQSLDQGLQFLIQYYNGEERAKGNILERFSAQQFPDLHSELNLSSLELGDSALYFCASSTQDTQYFGPGTRLTVL.

This clonotype came up a few times. This may stem from a read error, because a much larger clone lies one nucleotide away. The rearrangement joins TRBV11-1 to TRBJ2-1; D not resolved. V shed 5 bases and J shed 7 bases, with 15 bases lying between them. Germline V gene data show CDR1 as SGHAT and CDR2 as FQDESV (reference sequence). The CDR3 contains 14 residues. The CDR3 loop is CASSALGRHNEQFF. The CDR3 bases are TGTGCCAGCAGCGCCCTCGGTAGGCATAATGAGCAGTTCTTC.

This chain connects TRBV20-1 to TRBJ2-3; 9 bases map to TRBD2. Germline assignment: CDR1 DFQATT and CDR2 SNEGSKA (reference sequence). CDR3 size: 10 residues. Trimming at V came to 6 bases and at J to 10 bases, leaving 2 bases not matched to a gene. CDR3 in amino acids: CSAGLAPQYF. The CDR3 DNA is TGCAGTGCCGGACTAGCGCCGCAGTATTTT.

This clonotype was detected only a few times. V gene TRBV12-3 or TRBV12-4 combines with J gene TRBJ1-2; D ambiguous. This CDR3 region has 13 residues. V was pared by 5 bases and J by 8 bases, with 15 bases between. The CDR3 spells CASSVLTLAGYTF. CDR3 DNA: TGTGCCAGCAGTGTCCTTACACTAGCAGGCTACACCTTC.

The rearrangement uses TRBV20-1 and TRBJ1-5; D ambiguous. The germline V and J ends were trimmed by 3 bases and 2 bases, with 5 bases remaining between them. The CDR3 consists of 12 residues. CDR1 and CDR2 from the germline V gene are DFQATT and SNEGSKA (reference sequence). This chain's CDR3 is CSASHGNQPQHF. CDR3 nucleotide sequence: TGCAGTGCTAGTCATGGCAATCAGCCCCAGCATTTT.

V usage is TRBV7-3 and J usage is TRBJ2-1; 12 bases align to TRBD2. Germline lookup yields CDR1 SGHTA and CDR2 FQGTGA. The CDR3 length is 15 residues. Trimming at V came to 5 bases and at J to 9 bases, leaving 8 bases not matched to a gene. The CDR3 sequence: CASSPGLAGTAEQFF. The CDR3, as DNA: TGTGCCAGCAGCCCCGGACTAGCGGGAACGGCTGAGCAGTTCTTC.

The chain uses TRBV20-1 and TRBJ2-5; a possible D gene is TRBD2 (5 bases). The CDR3 sequence is 16 residues long. Trimming pared 4 bases from V and 11 bases from J, leaving 29 bases between. Per the germline V gene, CDR1 is DFQATT and CDR2 is SNEGSKA (reference sequence). The CDR3 sequence: CSAIFLGRGSYNEQYF. CDR3 in DNA: TGCAGTGCTATCTTCCTGGGTCGGGGATCCTACAATGAGCAGTACTTC.

This chain connects TRBV6-1 to TRBJ1-5; TRBD1 agrees at 8 bases. V dropped 3 bases and J dropped 6; count of bases not matched to a gene: 7. The germline CDR1 and CDR2 sequences are MNHNS and SASEGT. The CDR3 totals 15 residues. Here the CDR3 reads CASSDVTGASQPQHF. Written as DNA, the CDR3 is TGTGCCAGCAGTGATGTGACAGGGGCTTCTCAGCCCCAGCATTTT.

This clonotype was counted many times. This chain joins TRBV20-1 and TRBJ1-5, with D perhaps TRBD1 (6 bases). The CDR3 spans 15 residues. Germline assignment: CDR1 DFQATT and CDR2 SNEGSKA (reference sequence). V was shortened by 6 bases and J by 0 bases, with 15 bases between the two germline ends. CDR3 DNA sequence: TGCAGTGCCAGCCGGGACAAGTATAGCAATCAGCCCCAGCATTTT. Translation: CSASRDKYSNQPQHF.

In its sample, this clonotype was seen many times. V gene TRBV29-1 combines with J gene TRBJ2-5, with 8 bases fitting TRBD1. This CDR3 has 13 residues. The ends lost 4 bases at V and 1 base at J; junction bases unmatched: 2. Germline-derived CDR1 and CDR2 are SQVTM and ANQGSEA. CDR3 in DNA: TGCAGCGTTGGGGACAGGACCCAAGAGACCCAGTACTTC. As protein: CSVGDRTQETQYF.

About this clonotype itself: This may be a read error, as it is one base from a much larger clone. The J gene is TRBJ2-7, the V gene TRBV28, with D tentatively TRBD1 or TRBD2 (5 bases each). Deletions cut 8 bases from V and 6 bases from J, with 20 bases between. The germline V gene has CDR1 MDHEN and CDR2 SYDVKM. This CDR3 contains 14 residues. This CDR3 reads CASDLSGAPGEQYF. DNA for the CDR3: TGTGCCAGCGACCTTTCCGGGGCCCCGGGCGAGCAGTACTTC.

Remarks on this clonotype: An end of the junction does not agree with germline; a read error may underlie this. The rearrangement links TRBV11-2 to TRBJ2-5, with 13 bases that match TRBD2. The germline CDR1 and CDR2 sequences are SGHAT and FQNNGV. The CDR3 is made up of 17 amino acids. CDR3 nucleotides: TGTGCCGGCAGCTTCGGGACTAGCGGGGTGGGTGATGAGACCCAGTACTTC. Its protein product is CAGSFGTSGVGDETQYF.

The V call is TRBV6-5, the J call TRBJ2-7, with 7 nucleotides matching TRBD1. The CDR3 covers 16 residues. V was clipped by 2 bases and J by 0 bases; unmatched bases: 7. CDR1 is MNHEY, CDR2 SVGAGI, per germline. The CDR3 DNA reads TGTGCCAGCAGTTACGAGGGGACAGCCCGCTCCTACGAGCAGTACTTC. This encodes CASSYEGTARSYEQYF.

In regard to this clonotype: A much larger clone differs from this one at a single base, so this may be a read error. V usage is TRBV27 and J usage is TRBJ2-1; a weak D match, TRBD1 (5 bases). The germline CDR1 and CDR2 sequences are MNHEY and SMNVEV (reference sequence). V was trimmed by 8 bases and J by 0 bases, leaving 26 bases between them. The CDR3 extends over 19 amino acids. CDR3 nucleotides: TGTGCCAGCTGGAAGGGCCAGCTTTTGACAGCCAGCTCCTACAATGAGCAGTTCTTC. Translation: CASWKGQLLTASSYNEQFF.